This TCR beta chain was captured by sequencing in a study of regulatory T cells in long-lasting Graves disease. With regard to this clonotype: Antigen unknown.

General study points: Under persistent disease, TRBV28, TRBJ1-2 and TRBJ2-5 were used preferentially.

This CDR3 spans 15 amino acids. The germline V gene encodes CDR1 LGHDT and CDR2 YNNKEL (reference sequence). V was clipped by 6 bases and J by 4 bases, with 13 bases between them. The time point is: persistent/refractory GD, antithyroid drugs over 5 years with positive TRAb. RNA from PBMCs was the source of the TCR library. Sequencing libraries for TCR beta were prepared with iRepertoire HTBI primers and Arm-PCR of CDR3 regions. From the multiplex PCR reads, TCRdb called clonotypes with MiXCR, one entry per CDR3 protein. The table has 600,000 to 800,000 distinct CDR3 sequences, 25% to 35% seen once. The sequenced sample was peripheral blood mononuclear cells (PBMCs), obtained when the disease was refractory, from a patient treated with antithyroid drugs. The clonotype was recovered from a female donor with Graves disease. V is TRBV3-1 and J is TRBJ1-6; tentatively, D is TRBD1 (5 bases). Here the CDR3 reads CASREGRIYNSPLHF. CDR3 DNA: TGTGCCAGCAGAGAGGGACGGATTTATAATTCACCCCTCCACTTT.